Presented here are 24 T cell receptor beta chains from one specimen sequenced in a study of T cell changes during pregnancy in multiple sclerosis (dated by TCRdb to about 2019). The method behind the library was the immunoSEQ multiplex PCR assay. TCRdb retrieved this table from immuneACCESS and kept in-frame rearrangements only. Not all clones are present; in checked studies, unresolved V genes account for under half, and no reason is known for the remainder. The table for this sample lists tens of thousands of clones; around 93% of them were counted only once. Together, the top ten hold around 1.4% of the sample. Sample: peripheral blood, taken in the third trimester of pregnancy. The receptors come from a female donor in good health, enrolled as a control in a pregnancy study.

The chain carries TRBV29-1 and TRBJ1-2; D possibly corresponds to TRBD1 (6 bases). CDR1 SQVTM and CDR2 ANQGSEA come from the germline V gene. This CDR3 contains 13 residues. Trimming left V 6 bases short and J 8 bases short, with 19 bases between. CDR3 loop: CSVTKGGARGYTF. The CDR3, as DNA: TGCAGCGTAACGAAGGGGGGGGCTCGGGGCTACACCTTC.

The V and J genes are TRBV2 and TRBJ2-3; 12 bases fit TRBD2. Germline V lookup: CDR1 SNHLY, CDR2 FYNNEI. This CDR3 is 14 amino acids long. The trim removed 11 bases at V and 5 bases at J, leaving 8 bases unmatched. Here the CDR3 reads CAGPSGRAKDTQYF. The CDR3 DNA is TGTGCCGGACCTAGCGGGAGGGCCAAAGATACGCAGTATTTT.

This clone showed up just once. CDR3 nucleotides: TGTGCCAGCAGCTTAATATCTTCAGGGTCCGAGCAGTACTTC. It translates to CASSLISSGSEQYF. The V and J genes are TRBV7-2 and TRBJ2-7; D might be TRBD1 (5 bases). This CDR3 has 14 residues. V dropped 2 bases and J dropped 6 bases, with 14 bases sitting between them. CDR1 and CDR2 from the germline V gene are SGHTA and FQGNSA.

The V and J genes are TRBV19 and TRBJ2-2, with D possibly TRBD2 on 6 matching bases. Germline CDR1 and CDR2: LNHDA and SQIVND (reference sequence). The CDR3 covers 18 residues. V shed 7 bases and J shed 4 bases, with 25 bases lying between them. The DNA of the CDR3 is TGTGCCAGTACCAAAAGGGATCTACGGGAGATGGGCACCGGGGAGCTGTTTTTT. Amino acids: CASTKRDLREMGTGELFF.

The chain uses TRBV6-4 and TRBJ2-1; 13 positions match TRBD2. Unmatched junction bases numbered 14, after V lost 5 bases and J lost 10 bases. Germline loops: CDR1 MRHNA, CDR2 SNTAGT. The CDR3 runs to 17 residues. This CDR3 is CASSSKDSRLAGGEQFF. The CDR3 nucleotides read TGTGCCAGCAGTAGTAAGGACTCTCGACTAGCGGGAGGAGAGCAGTTCTTC.

The V call is TRBV11-2, the J call TRBJ2-5, with a tentative D call TRBD1 (5 bases). Per germline, CDR1 SGHAT and CDR2 FQNNGV. Trimming cost V 7 bases and J 0 bases, with 9 bases left between them. CDR3 length: 13 amino acids. CDR3 coding DNA: TGTGCCAGCACCGCGGACAACCAAGAGACCCAGTACTTC. Its protein product is CASTADNQETQYF.

J is TRBJ2-3 and V is TRBV4-1, with D possibly being TRBD2 (5 bases). With 1 base removed from V and 3 bases from J, the gap between germline ends came to 14 bases. Germline V gene data show CDR1 as MGHRA and CDR2 as YSYEKL. The CDR3 runs 16 residues. CDR3 amino acids: CASSQASGSETDTQYF. The DNA of the CDR3 is TGCGCCAGCAGCCAAGCGAGCGGTAGTGAGACAGATACGCAGTATTTT.

J is TRBJ1-1 and V is TRBV5-4; D is unclear. The CDR3 sequence is 14 residues long. Germline assignment: CDR1 SGHNT and CDR2 YYREEE (reference sequence). Trimming removed 1 base from V and 4 bases from J, with 11 bases in between. This CDR3 is CASSLYLVGTEAFF. In nucleotides, the CDR3 is TGTGCCAGCAGCTTGTATCTGGTCGGCACTGAAGCTTTCTTT.

This clone was observed a single time. The chain links TRBV19 to TRBJ1-3, with D unclear. The CDR3 spans 15 residues. V lost 5 bases, J lost 0 bases, and 11 bases lay in between. In germline, CDR1 is LNHDA, CDR2 SQIVND (reference sequence). This CDR3 is CASSPSGNSGNTIYF. The CDR3 coding sequence is TGTGCCAGTAGTCCCTCAGGAAACTCTGGAAACACCATATATTTT.

This chain links TRBV14 with TRBJ1-1; no definite D call. Germline-derived CDR1 and CDR2 are SGHDN and FVKESK. The CDR3 spans 16 residues. V dropped 0 bases and J dropped 1 base, with 12 bases sitting between them. The CDR3 spells CASSQDSEGRNTEAFF. The CDR3 DNA reads TGTGCCAGCAGCCAAGATTCTGAAGGGAGGAACACTGAAGCTTTCTTT.

The chain employs TRBV4-1 and TRBJ2-7; perhaps TRBD2 as D (6 bases). The length of the CDR3 is 14 residues. Trimming stripped 2 bases from V and 4 bases from J, with 12 bases between. CDR1 MGHRA and CDR2 YSYEKL come from the germline V gene. CDR3 DNA: TGCGCCAGCAGCCAACGGGGGAATATGTACGAGCAGTACTTC. Its translation is CASSQRGNMYEQYF.

V gene TRBV28 combines with J gene TRBJ1-4; 9 bases match TRBD1. The CDR3 contains 17 residues. Losses at the gene ends were 3 bases for V and 0 bases for J; bases not matched to a gene: 5. Germline loops: CDR1 MDHEN, CDR2 SYDVKM. CDR3 sequence: CASSFGTGRATNEKLFF. For the CDR3, the DNA is TGTGCCAGCAGTTTTGGGACAGGGAGAGCAACTAATGAAAAACTGTTTTTT.

J is TRBJ2-7 and V is TRBV7-2, with 10 bases lining up with TRBD2. This CDR3 has 15 amino acids. In germline, CDR1 is SGHTA, CDR2 FQGNSA. V shed 3 bases, J shed 3 bases, and the junction held 5 bases outside the gene matches. In DNA form, the CDR3 reads TGTGCCAGCAGCTTCGAGGCTAGCGGGAGCTACGAGCAGTACTTC. Amino acids: CASSFEASGSYEQYF.

This clone was detected only once. The chain joins TRBV4-1 to TRBJ2-1; TRBD2 matches 8 bases. Trimming cost V 0 bases and J 8 bases; bases outside gene matches: 9. In germline, CDR1 is MGHRA, CDR2 YSYEKL. This CDR3 region has 16 residues. The CDR3 sequence is CASSQEWAGGSDEQFF. The CDR3 nucleotides read TGCGCCAGCAGCCAAGAGTGGGCGGGAGGTTCGGATGAGCAGTTCTTC.

This clone was found a few times. V usage is TRBV20-1 and J usage is TRBJ2-1, with D unresolved. CDR3 length: 10 residues. CDR1 and CDR2 (germline): DFQATT, SNEGSKA (reference sequence). V was shortened by 4 bases and J by 5 bases, with 3 bases between the two germline ends. The CDR3 sequence is CSAIDNEQFF. CDR3 DNA: TGCAGTGCTATCGACAATGAGCAGTTCTTC.

The J gene is TRBJ2-5, the V gene TRBV9; 11 bases map to TRBD1. This CDR3 has 15 amino acids. Germline V gene sequence: CDR1 SGDLS, CDR2 YYNGEE. Trimming took 3 bases from V and 4 from J; bases not matched to a gene: 5. CDR3 region: CASSAWTGGLETQYF. CDR3 bases: TGTGCCAGCAGCGCGTGGACAGGGGGCTTAGAGACCCAGTACTTC. Combining the CDR3 with reference TRBV9 and TRBJ2-5 gives the whole variable domain DSGVTQTPKHLITATGQRVTLRCSPRSGDLSVYWYQQSLDQGLQFLIQYYNGEERAKGNILERFSAQQFPDLHSELNLSSLELGDSALYFCASSAWTGGLETQYFGPGTRLLVL.

The chain joins TRBV6-6 to TRBJ2-3; TRBD1 agrees at 8 bases. The CDR3 has 14 residues. The junction had 8 bases not matched to a gene; V was cut back by 6 bases and J by 6 bases. The germline V gene has CDR1 MNHNY and CDR2 SVGAGI (reference sequence). Here the CDR3 reads CASSGTGPQDTQYF. Written as DNA, the CDR3 is TGTGCCAGCAGCGGGACAGGCCCGCAGGATACGCAGTATTTT.

The rearrangement links TRBV15 to TRBJ2-7, with D possibly matching TRBD2 (6 bases). V gave up 5 bases and J gave up 6 bases, with 14 bases separating them. CDR1 LNHNV and CDR2 YYDKDF come from the germline V gene (reference sequence). The CDR3 contains 13 residues. CDR3 sequence (DNA): TGTGCCACCAGCTCTGGAGGGAGGATCGAGCAGTACTTC. Protein sequence: CATSSGGRIEQYF.

The chain combines TRBV6-5 with TRBJ2-3, with a possible D match to TRBD2 (6 bases). This CDR3 has 14 residues. Between the trimmed V and J ends, which lost 2 bases and 4 bases, there was a span of 10 bases. Germline-derived CDR1 and CDR2 are MNHEY and SVGAGI. CDR3 nucleotides: TGTGCCAGCAGTTACGACGGGAGTTCAGATACGCAGTATTTT. It yields the protein CASSYDGSSDTQYF.

This chain uses TRBV6-5 with TRBJ2-5, with D unresolved. This CDR3 is 14 amino acids long. V was cut by 2 bases and J by 4 bases, with 11 bases left in between. CDR1 MNHEY and CDR2 SVGAGI come from the germline V gene. Written as DNA, the CDR3 is TGTGCCAGCAGTTACGAGTTTCCCTTAGAGACCCAGTACTTC. Its translation is CASSYEFPLETQYF.

The V call is TRBV7-2, the J call TRBJ2-5; a weak D match, TRBD2 (7 bases). Germline-derived CDR1 and CDR2 are SGHTA and FQGNSA. This CDR3 contains 16 residues. V lost 4 bases and J 1 base, leaving 16 bases between the germline ends. The CDR3 loop reads CASSSIRGGGQETQYF. The CDR3 DNA is TGTGCCAGCAGCTCTATTAGGGGAGGGGGCCAAGAGACCCAGTACTTC.

This chain uses TRBV5-6 with TRBJ1-2; TRBD1 might be the D (6 bases). The V and J ends lost 1 base and 4 bases respectively, with 11 bases between them. The CDR3 has 14 amino acids. In germline, CDR1 is SGHDT, CDR2 YYEEEE. In nucleotides, the CDR3 is TGTGCCAGCAGCTTGCTCGGACAGCTCTATGGCTACACCTTC. Amino acid sequence: CASSLLGQLYGYTF.

V and J are TRBV9 and TRBJ2-3; no reliable D call. The CDR3 is made up of 15 amino acids. V lost 5 bases to trimming and J lost 6 bases, with 19 bases between them. CDR1 is SGDLS, CDR2 YYNGEE, per germline. The CDR3 sequence: CASRRSASGPDTQYF. The CDR3 DNA reads as TGTGCCAGCAGAAGAAGCGCATCTGGTCCCGATACGCAGTATTTT. Drawing the rest from reference TRBV9 and TRBJ2-3, the complete variable domain is DSGVTQTPKHLITATGQRVTLRCSPRSGDLSVYWYQQSLDQGLQFLIQYYNGEERAKGNILERFSAQQFPDLHSELNLSSLELGDSALYFCASRRSASGPDTQYFGPGTRLTVL.

The chain joins TRBV5-1 to TRBJ1-4, with TRBD1 matching over 8 bases. V was clipped by 0 bases and J by 0 bases; unmatched bases: 1. This CDR3 has 16 amino acids. CDR1 and CDR2 (germline): SGHRS, YFSETQ. The CDR3: CASSLADRATNEKLFF. CDR3 bases: TGCGCCAGCAGCTTGGCGGACAGGGCAACTAATGAAAAACTGTTTTTT.